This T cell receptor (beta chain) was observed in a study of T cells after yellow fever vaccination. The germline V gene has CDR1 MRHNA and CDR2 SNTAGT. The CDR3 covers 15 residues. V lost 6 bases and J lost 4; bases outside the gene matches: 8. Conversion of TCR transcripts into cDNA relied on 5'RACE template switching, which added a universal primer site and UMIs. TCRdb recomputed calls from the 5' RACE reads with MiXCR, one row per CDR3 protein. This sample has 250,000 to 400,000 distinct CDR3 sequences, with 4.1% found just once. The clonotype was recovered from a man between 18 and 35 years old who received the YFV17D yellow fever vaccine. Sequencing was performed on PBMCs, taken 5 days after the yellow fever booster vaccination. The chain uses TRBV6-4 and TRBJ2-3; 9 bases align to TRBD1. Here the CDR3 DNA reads TGTGCCAGCAGCCCTGGGACAGGGAGTGCAGATACGCAGTATTTT. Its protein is CASSPGTGSADTQYF.